This T cell receptor beta chain was retrieved from a study of cytomegalovirus exposure and HLA in healthy donors. Study-wide background: Approximately 85 million unique TCRs from HLA-typed donors made up an early data release. General study results and limits: Later on, a genetic analysis was performed. It linked a missense variant in DCLRE1C with V- and J-gene trimming of TCR beta. Most of the TCR beta V segments (in an earlier analysis) were productive either about 87% or about 30% of the time.

The primer mix had 60 Vbeta and 13 Jbeta primers. Produced via immunoSEQ multiplex PCR; TCRdb's table is partial and in-frame only. This table holds around 170,000 clones, about 81% found once. Turning to this clone: What it binds is unknown.

The CDR3 extends over 14 amino acids. Per the germline V gene, CDR1 is LNHDA and CDR2 is SQIVND (reference sequence). This rearrangement joins TRBV19 to TRBJ2-5; TRBD2 might be the D (6 bases). The J call may be mistaken, given a closer DNA end match to TRBJ2-7. Input material: PBMCs. This clonotype was sampled from a woman in her late teens or twenties in good health and CMV-seronegative. CDR3 nucleotides: TGTGCCAGTAGGATGGAGGGAATCCCCTACGAGCAGTACTTC. Its protein is CASRMEGIPYEQYF.